The 3 T cell receptor beta chains presented below share a single source sample, sequenced in a study of cytomegalovirus exposure and HLA in healthy donors. The PCR had 60 Vbeta and 13 Jbeta primers. Measured with immunoSEQ multiplex PCR; TCRdb has only the in-frame clones, and not every one. This sample has roughly 140,000 clones; 79% occur once, and the top ten carry roughly 3.6%. Sequenced sample: PBMCs. Every receptor here comes from a human donor in good health.

CDR3 amino acids: CASSEGRNGETQYF. DNA for the CDR3: TGTGCCAGCAGTGAGGGTAGGAACGGGGAGACCCAGTACTTC. The chain carries TRBV2 and TRBJ2-5; D is ambiguous. V was clipped by 3 bases and J by 5 bases, with 13 bases between them. CDR1 and CDR2 (germline): SNHLY, FYNNEI. This CDR3 comprises 14 residues. The full variable domain, with the rest looked up from reference TRBV2 and TRBJ2-5, is EPEVTQTPSHQVTQMGQEVILRCVPISNHLYFYWYRQILGQKVEFLVSFYNNEISEKSEIFDDQFSVERPDGSNFTLKIRSTKLEDSAMYFCASSEGRNGETQYFGPGTRLLVL.

CDR3: CASSQESAVGETQYF. The CDR3 DNA reads TGCGCCAGCAGCCAAGAATCAGCGGTGGGTGAGACCCAGTACTTC. The chain uses TRBV4-1 and TRBJ2-5, with D possibly TRBD2 on 5 matching bases. Trimming removed 0 bases at V and 5 bases at J, with 13 bases between. In germline, CDR1 is MGHRA, CDR2 YSYEKL. The CDR3 is made up of 15 amino acids.

The chain uses TRBV9 and TRBJ2-5, with D unclear. Germline V lookup: CDR1 SGDLS, CDR2 YYNGEE. V was pared by 1 base and J by 0 bases, with 7 bases between. CDR3 length: 14 amino acids. This chain's CDR3 is CASSVNSYQETQYF. DNA of the CDR3: TGTGCCAGCAGCGTAAACAGCTACCAAGAGACCCAGTACTTC.